These 26 T cell receptor beta chains were sequenced from one sample in a study of T cell responses to AZD1222 COVID-19 vaccine. Profiling relied on immunoSEQ multiplex PCR, and the TCRdb table lists in-frame clones only, not all of them. The sample comprises about 85,000 clones, roughly 90% of which are singletons, and less than 6% rests with the top ten. This specimen consisted of peripheral blood, obtained on day 0 of AZD1222 vaccination. These receptors all stem from an adult in good health.

This chain links TRBV10-3 with TRBJ2-3, with TRBD1 as a possible D gene (6 bases). Germline assignment: CDR1 ENHRY and CDR2 SYGVKD. The CDR3 consists of 15 residues. Trimming took 4 bases from V and 0 from J, leaving 11 bases between them. CDR3 sequence: CAISVDSTSTDTQYF. The CDR3 DNA sequence: TGTGCCATCAGTGTGGACAGTACGAGCACAGATACGCAGTATTTT.

The V gene is TRBV29-1, the J gene TRBJ1-2; a possible D gene is TRBD1 (5 bases). Trimming left V 6 bases short and J 8 bases short, with 25 bases between. The CDR3 runs to 15 residues. Germline assignment: CDR1 SQVTM and CDR2 ANQGSEA. DNA of the CDR3: TGCAGCGTCCCCCGGGACGCCTCCTCCTCTCGGGGCTACACCTTC. Translating gives CSVPRDASSSRGYTF.

V usage is TRBV6-1 and J usage is TRBJ2-1, with 14 bases lining up with TRBD2. After removal of 3 bases from V and 6 bases from J, the junction contained 7 bases not matched to a gene. Germline V gene data show CDR1 as MNHNS and CDR2 as SASEGT. The CDR3 covers 17 residues. The CDR3 bases are TGTGCCAGCAGTGAGGGAGGGGGACTAGCGGGAGTCAATGAGCAGTTCTTC. It codes for CASSEGGGLAGVNEQFF.

The J gene is TRBJ2-3, the V gene TRBV4-2, with 8 bases identical to TRBD2. Germline CDR1 LGHNA, CDR2 YNFKEQ. Trimming removed 4 bases from V and 3 bases from J; junction bases left unmatched: 24. This CDR3 is 21 amino acids long. CDR3 in amino acids: CASSPIWSAGDGNAGTDTQYF. CDR3 nucleotide sequence: TGTGCCAGCAGCCCCATCTGGTCAGCGGGAGACGGGAACGCCGGTACAGATACGCAGTATTTT.

This chain links TRBV6-1 with TRBJ1-1, with D tentatively TRBD1 (6 bases). Trimming cost V 3 bases and J 10 bases, with 18 bases left between them. CDR1 is MNHNS, CDR2 SASEGT, per germline. The CDR3 length is 14 residues. The CDR3 region has the DNA TGTGCCAGCAGTGATGGGGGGGGGCGCAGAGGAGCTTTCTTT. Amino acid sequence: CASSDGGGRRGAFF.

This chain joins TRBV5-1 and TRBJ2-2; TRBD2 matches at 11 bases. V was clipped by 4 bases and J by 6 bases; unmatched bases: 8. The CDR3 length is 16 residues. Germline CDR1 SGHRS, CDR2 YFSETQ. CDR3 region: CASSKPTSGMPGELFF. The DNA of the CDR3 is TGCGCCAGCAGCAAACCGACTAGCGGGATGCCCGGGGAGCTGTTTTTT.

This clone has a single count. The V and J genes are TRBV5-4 and TRBJ2-3; possibly TRBD2 for D (5 bases). The CDR3 covers 12 residues. The germline V gene encodes CDR1 SGHNT and CDR2 YYREEE (reference sequence). The germline V and J ends were trimmed by 1 base and 6 bases, with 6 bases remaining between them. The CDR3 reads CASSLPGDTQYF. CDR3 nucleotides: TGTGCCAGCAGCTTGCCGGGGGATACGCAGTATTTT.

The chain combines TRBV12-3 or TRBV12-4 with TRBJ1-2; 8 bases are shared with TRBD1. After removal of 5 bases from V and 7 bases from J, the junction contained 6 bases not matched to a gene. This CDR3 has 13 amino acids. The CDR3 reads CASSQTGESGYTF. The CDR3 coding sequence is TGTGCCAGCAGTCAGACAGGGGAGTCTGGCTACACCTTC.

This chain's CDR3 is CASSQQGGEAFF. The CDR3 region has the DNA TGTGCCAGCAGCCAACAGGGGGGAGAAGCTTTCTTT. The chain couples TRBV3-1 (or the pseudogene TRBV3-2) to TRBJ1-1; 7 nucleotides align to TRBD1. V lost 2 bases, J lost 8 bases, and 2 bases stayed unmatched. The germline V gene has CDR1 LGHDT and CDR2 YNNKEL (reference sequence). This CDR3 has 12 amino acids.

The genes are TRBV7-9 and TRBJ2-1, with D perhaps TRBD2 (6 bases). This CDR3 comprises 17 residues. Trimming removed 2 bases at V and 3 bases at J, with 17 bases between. Germline V gene data show CDR1 as SEHNR and CDR2 as FQNEAQ (reference sequence). The CDR3 region is CASSLPAGGNFYNEQFF. For the CDR3, the DNA is TGTGCCAGCAGCTTACCCGCCGGAGGGAATTTCTACAATGAGCAGTTCTTC.

The chain combines TRBV9 with TRBJ2-5, with 10 nucleotides matching TRBD1. Germline assignment: CDR1 SGDLS and CDR2 YYNGEE. The CDR3 extends over 15 amino acids. The trim removed 6 bases at V and 4 bases at J, leaving 9 bases unmatched. The chain's CDR3 is CASNPGQGIAETQYF. For the CDR3, the DNA is TGTGCCAGCAACCCGGGACAGGGGATTGCAGAGACCCAGTACTTC.

The chain links TRBV19 to TRBJ2-7; 8 bases are a match to TRBD1. The V segment lost 3 bases and the J segment 4 bases; nucleotides outside the gene matches: 5. This CDR3 contains 14 residues. The germline CDR1 and CDR2 sequences are LNHDA and SQIVND (reference sequence). The CDR3 nucleotides are TGTGCCAGTAGTATCGGACAGGGTGGGTACGAGCAGTACTTC. It yields the protein CASSIGQGGYEQYF.

The chain carries TRBV15 and TRBJ2-3; 8 positions agree with TRBD2. Germline V lookup: CDR1 LNHNV, CDR2 YYDKDF (reference sequence). J was trimmed by 8 bases and V by 5 bases; bases with no gene match: 6. The CDR3 extends over 13 amino acids. Written as DNA, the CDR3 is TGTGCCACCAGCGGGACTAGAAGGGGTACGCAGTATTTT. As protein: CATSGTRRGTQYF.

In this sample, this clone is medium-sized. This rearrangement joins TRBV12-3 or TRBV12-4 to TRBJ2-1; no firm D call. The V gene lost 2 bases and the J gene lost 5 bases, with 7 bases spanning the gap. This CDR3 is built from 13 residues. Written as DNA, the CDR3 is TGTGCCAGCAGTTTAAGGCGAGACAATGAGCAGTTCTTC. Protein product: CASSLRRDNEQFF.

There are a few counts of this clone. The V call is TRBV6-5, the J call TRBJ2-3; possible D gene TRBD2, 6 bases. Germline CDR1 and CDR2: MNHEY and SVGAGI. V shed 6 bases and J shed 8 bases, with 12 bases lying between them. The CDR3 extends over 12 amino acids. CDR3 nucleotides: TGTGCCAGCAGAACGGGACTTTCTACGCAGTATTTT. Translation gives CASRTGLSTQYF.

The chain has TRBV19 and TRBJ2-5; 8 bases map to TRBD1. The CDR3 consists of 13 residues. V lost 4 bases, J lost 4 bases, and 2 bases stayed unmatched. Germline CDR1 reads LNHDA; CDR2 reads SQIVND (reference sequence). CDR3 nucleotide sequence: TGTGCCAGTAGTACTACAGGGGGAGAGACCCAGTACTTC. Translated, it gives CASSTTGGETQYF.

The chain is built from TRBV25-1 and TRBJ1-1; D perhaps matches TRBD1 (6 bases). The CDR3 totals 13 residues. The germline V gene has CDR1 MGHDK and CDR2 SYGVNS. The germline V and J ends were trimmed by 7 bases and 5 bases, with 14 bases remaining between them. CDR3 amino acids: CASTHSGATEAFF. Written as DNA, the CDR3 is TGTGCCAGCACCCATTCGGGGGCTACTGAAGCTTTCTTT.

This chain joins TRBV10-3 and TRBJ2-1, with 8 nucleotides matching TRBD1. The CDR3 covers 16 residues. V shed 8 bases and J 0 bases; nucleotides not matched to a gene: 9. Germline lookup yields CDR1 ENHRY and CDR2 SYGVKD. This chain's CDR3 is CAIRDRTDRSYNEQFF. Here the CDR3 DNA reads TGTGCCATCCGGGACAGGACAGATCGCTCCTACAATGAGCAGTTCTTC.

The chain carries TRBV4-2 and TRBJ2-2; TRBD2 matches at 12 bases. Per the germline V gene, CDR1 is LGHNA and CDR2 is YNFKEQ. V shed 4 bases and J 4 bases; nucleotides not matched to a gene: 4. This CDR3 contains 16 residues. As DNA, the CDR3 is TGTGCCAGCAGCCCTGGACTAGCGGGACCCACCGGGGAGCTGTTTTTT. It translates to CASSPGLAGPTGELFF.

The chain links TRBV10-3 to TRBJ2-3, with TRBD1 identical over 8 bases. J gave up 4 bases and V 6 bases, and 6 bases lay outside the gene matches. CDR1 is ENHRY, CDR2 SYGVKD, per germline. This CDR3 has 14 residues. CDR3 DNA: TGTGCCATCAGGACGACAGGGGAGGCAGATACGCAGTATTTT. Its translation is CAIRTTGEADTQYF.

The J gene is TRBJ1-5, the V gene TRBV28; no clear D. CDR3 length: 14 amino acids. V lost 2 bases, J lost 0 bases, and 5 bases lay in between. In germline, CDR1 is MDHEN, CDR2 SYDVKM. The CDR3 coding sequence is TGTGCCAGCAGTTTAGTAAATAGCAATCAGCCCCAGCATTTT. It translates to CASSLVNSNQPQHF. Looking up the rest from reference TRBV28 and TRBJ1-5 gives the full variable domain: DVKVTQSSRYLVKRTGEKVFLECVQDMDHENMFWYRQDPGLGLRLIYFSYDVKMKEKGDIPEGYSVSREKKERFSLILESASTNQTSMYLCASSLVNSNQPQHFGDGTRLSIL.

The chain employs TRBV9 and TRBJ2-7, with D uncertain. The CDR3 has 14 residues. The germline V gene encodes CDR1 SGDLS and CDR2 YYNGEE. Trimming left V 0 bases short and J 2 bases short, with 9 bases between. In DNA, the CDR3 is TGTGCCAGCAGCGTAGCCCCATGGGCCTACGAGCAGTACTTC. Translated, it gives CASSVAPWAYEQYF.

V usage is TRBV7-6 and J usage is TRBJ1-1; D is possibly TRBD1 (6 bases). The CDR3 sequence is 14 residues long. V was clipped by 5 bases and J by 3 bases, with 13 bases between them. CDR1 is SGHVS, CDR2 FNYEAQ, per germline. In nucleotides, the CDR3 is TGTGCCAGCAGCATCGGTGGGGGGCACACTGAAGCTTTCTTT. Its protein product is CASSIGGGHTEAFF.

This clone was detected once. V is TRBV12-3 or TRBV12-4 and J is TRBJ1-6, with TRBD1 matching over 7 bases. The V and J ends lost 6 bases and 10 bases, in that order; junction bases with no gene match: 6. The CDR3 covers 13 residues. The CDR3 DNA reads as TGTGCCAGCAGCAGGGGGGGATACTCACCCCTCCACTTT. This gives the protein CASSRGGYSPLHF.

J is TRBJ1-2 and V is TRBV29-1; 7 bases are a match to TRBD1. V dropped 6 bases and J dropped 0; count of bases not matched to a gene: 10. The CDR3 extends over 15 amino acids. Germline assignment: CDR1 SQVTM and CDR2 ANQGSEA. The chain's CDR3 is CSVDDRVKTNYGYTF. The CDR3 DNA follows: TGCAGCGTAGATGACAGGGTGAAGACTAACTATGGCTACACCTTC. The whole variable domain, filled in from reference TRBV29-1 and TRBJ1-2, reads SAVISQKPSRDICQRGTSLTIQCQVDSQVTMMFWYRQQPGQSLTLIATANQGSEATYESGFVIDKFPISRPNLTFSTLTVSNMSPEDSSIYLCSVDDRVKTNYGYTFGSGTRLTVV.

The chain joins TRBV7-2 to TRBJ2-5, with D maybe TRBD1 (6 bases). Trimming left V 1 base short and J 1 base short, with 7 bases between. Germline loops: CDR1 SGHTA, CDR2 FQGNSA. The CDR3 loop spans 14 amino acids. CDR3 nucleotides: TGTGCCAGCAGCTTAGTAGGGGGCCAAGAGACCCAGTACTTC. Encoded protein: CASSLVGGQETQYF. The entire variable domain, with the rest obtained from reference TRBV7-2 and TRBJ2-5, is as follows: GAGVSQSPSNKVTEKGKDVELRCDPISGHTALYWYRQSLGQGLEFLIYFQGNSAPDKSGLPSDRFSAERTGGSVSTLTIQRTQQEDSAVYLCASSLVGGQETQYFGPGTRLLVL.